The next 7 T cell receptor beta chains were all read from a single sample in a study of blood T cells in healthy people across ages. Combining a sample-barcoded 5' primer with a J-beta primer mix, a second PCR ran for roughly 7 to 12 cycles. MiXCR, applied by TCRdb to the 5' RACE reads, yields one record per CDR3 protein. The repertoire holds under 1,000,000 distinct CDR3 sequences, with about half as singletons. What was sequenced was blood. The receptors shown here come from a man aged 80 or over in good health.

As for this clonotype: An end of the junction does not agree with germline; a read error may underlie this. The rearrangement joins TRBV15 to TRBJ2-1; D uncertain. Germline V gives CDR1 LNHNV, CDR2 YYDKDF (reference sequence). The CDR3 runs to 16 residues. The CDR3 nucleotides are TGTGCCACCAGCGGAGATCCGGGCATTATGAGGTATGAGCAGTTCTTC. It specifies CATSGDPGIMRYEQFF.

This chain links TRBV6-2 or TRBV6-3 with TRBJ1-2; D call uncertain. Germline loops: CDR1 MNHEY, CDR2 SVGEGT. With 0 bases removed from V and 5 bases from J, the gap between germline ends came to 4 bases. The CDR3 contains 12 residues. The CDR3 sequence: CASSYSGYGYTF. CDR3 in DNA: TGTGCCAGCAGTTACTCCGGGTATGGCTACACCTTC.

This sequence joins TRBV4-3 and TRBJ2-6, with D maybe TRBD1 (6 bases). CDR1 LGHNA and CDR2 YSLEER come from the germline V gene. CDR3 length equals 17 residues. With 1 base removed from V and 5 bases from J, the gap between germline ends came to 15 bases. The CDR3 DNA reads as TGCGCCAGCAGCCAAGCGACAGGCCCCGGATGGGCCAACGTCCTGACTTTC. As protein: CASSQATGPGWANVLTF.

The chain couples TRBV29-1 to TRBJ2-5; 7 bases line up with TRBD2. After removal of 4 bases from V and 1 base from J, the junction contained 6 bases not matched to a gene. Germline-derived CDR1 and CDR2 are SQVTM and ANQGSEA. This CDR3 is 14 amino acids long. CDR3 amino acids: CSVGPRGTQETQYF. Written as DNA, the CDR3 is TGCAGCGTTGGACCGCGGGGGACCCAAGAGACCCAGTACTTC.

This clonotype was detected many times. J is TRBJ1-2 and V is TRBV12-3 or TRBV12-4; D is unresolved. This CDR3 contains 14 residues. The V end was cut by 6 bases, the J end by 0 bases, with 11 bases between. Here the CDR3 DNA reads TGTGCCAGCAGCCCCCCATCCTCTAACTATGGCTACACCTTC. Its protein is CASSPPSSNYGYTF.

This clonotype was counted only a few times. J is TRBJ2-1 and V is TRBV5-1; TRBD2 matches at 10 bases. The V gene end was trimmed by 0 bases and the J gene end by 0 bases; junction bases not matched to a gene: 9. The germline V gene encodes CDR1 SGHRS and CDR2 YFSETQ. There are 19 residues in the CDR3. The CDR3 sequence is CASSLVASGRTRSYNEQFF. CDR3 nucleotide sequence: TGCGCCAGCAGCTTGGTGGCTAGCGGGAGAACACGCTCCTACAATGAGCAGTTCTTC.

The chain employs TRBV6-5 and TRBJ2-1, with TRBD2 as a possible D gene (5 bases). CDR1 is MNHEY and CDR2 is SVGAGI in the germline V gene. This CDR3 contains 13 residues. V lost 0 bases to trimming and J lost 8 bases, with 8 bases between them. The CDR3 DNA follows: TGTGCCAGCAGTTACTCGGGGAGTTATGAGCAGTTCTTC. Translated: CASSYSGSYEQFF.